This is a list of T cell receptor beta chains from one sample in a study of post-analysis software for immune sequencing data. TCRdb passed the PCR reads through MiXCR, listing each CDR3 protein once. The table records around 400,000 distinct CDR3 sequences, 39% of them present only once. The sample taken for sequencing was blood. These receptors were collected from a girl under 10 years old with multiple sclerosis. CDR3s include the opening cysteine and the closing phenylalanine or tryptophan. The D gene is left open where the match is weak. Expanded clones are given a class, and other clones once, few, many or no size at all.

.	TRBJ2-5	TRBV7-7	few	CASSPGTNGETQYF	TGTGCCAGCAGCCCCGGGACAAATGGGGAGACCCAGTACTTC
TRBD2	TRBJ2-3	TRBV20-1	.	CSARLAGGLEDTQYF	TGCAGTGCGAGACTAGCGGGGGGGCTTGAAGATACGCAGTATTTT
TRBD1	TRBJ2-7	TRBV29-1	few	CSVEPQGDYEQYF	TGCAGCGTTGAACCCCAGGGGGACTACGAGCAGTACTTC
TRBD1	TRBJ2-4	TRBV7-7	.	CASSPNRGENIQYF	TGTGCTAGCAGCCCGAACAGGGGGGAAAACATTCAGTACTTC
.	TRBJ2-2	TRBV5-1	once	CASSLGSITNTGELFF	TGCGCCAGCAGCTTGGGGTCGATAACGAACACCGGGGAGCTGTTTTTT
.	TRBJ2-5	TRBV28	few	CAISSWGPGQETQYF	TGTGCCATCAGTTCTTGGGGACCAGGCCAAGAGACCCAGTACTTC
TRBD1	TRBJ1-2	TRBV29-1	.	CSVESPDRDDGYTF	TGCAGCGTTGAATCCCCTGACAGGGACGACGGCTACACCTTC
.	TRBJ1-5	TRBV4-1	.	CASSQGYGPWANNQPQHF	TGCGCCAGCAGCCAAGGTTACGGACCCTGGGCGAACAATCAGCCCCAGCATTTT
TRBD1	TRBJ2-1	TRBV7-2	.	CASSLVRLQGGEQFF	TGTGCCAGCAGCTTAGTTCGCCTACAGGGGGGTGAGCAGTTCTTC
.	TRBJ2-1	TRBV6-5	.	CASSYSAGTPYNEQFF	TGTGCCAGCAGTTACTCAGCCGGGACGCCATACAATGAGCAGTTCTTC
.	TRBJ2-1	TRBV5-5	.	CASSFTNEQFF	TGTGCCAGCAGCTTTACCAATGAGCAGTTCTTC
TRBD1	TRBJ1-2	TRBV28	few	CASSLIAGGYGYTF	TGTGCCAGCAGTTTAATCGCAGGGGGCTATGGCTACACCTTC
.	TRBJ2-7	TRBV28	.	CASSWGEYEQYF	TGTGCCAGCAGTTGGGGAGAATACGAGCAGTACTTC
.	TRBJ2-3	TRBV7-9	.	CASSLDIVSTDTQYF	TGTGCCAGCAGCCTTGACATTGTAAGCACAGATACGCAGTATTTT
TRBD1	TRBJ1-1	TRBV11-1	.	CASSIHRGDTEAFF	TGTGCCAGCAGCATTCACAGGGGAGACACTGAAGCTTTCTTT
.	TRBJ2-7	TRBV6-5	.	CASSVGRHEQYF	TGTGCCAGCAGTGTTGGCCGCCACGAGCAGTACTTC
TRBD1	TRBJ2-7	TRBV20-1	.	CSAARQGVSYEQYF	TGCAGTGCGGCCCGACAGGGAGTATCCTACGAGCAGTACTTC
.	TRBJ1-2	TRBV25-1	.	CASSERSTGTNYGYTF	TGTGCCAGCAGTGAAAGGAGTACCGGCACTAACTATGGCTACACCTTC
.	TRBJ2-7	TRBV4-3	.	CASSQVPSVGIYEQYF	TGCGCCAGCAGCCAGGTTCCTAGTGTTGGGATCTACGAGCAGTACTTC
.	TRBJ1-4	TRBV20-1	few	CSAQITNEKLFF	TGCAGTGCTCAGATAACTAATGAAAAACTGTTTTTT
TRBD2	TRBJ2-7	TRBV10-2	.	CASSDPAGGLNEQYF	TGCGCCAGCAGTGACCCCGCGGGGGGGCTAAATGAGCAGTACTTC
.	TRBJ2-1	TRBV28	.	CASRGLRDLRDNEQFF	TGTGCCAGCCGGGGGCTCCGGGACCTTAGGGACAATGAGCAGTTCTTC
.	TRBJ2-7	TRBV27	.	CASSLSGVFLYEQYF	TGTGCCAGCAGTTTATCAGGGGTGTTTCTCTACGAGCAGTACTTC
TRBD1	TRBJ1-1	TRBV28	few	CASSLRQGFLTEAFF	TGTGCCAGCAGTCTTCGACAGGGATTTTTGACTGAAGCTTTCTTT
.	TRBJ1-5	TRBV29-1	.	CSVEWDPNQPQHF	TGCAGCGTTGAATGGGACCCTAATCAGCCCCAGCATTTT